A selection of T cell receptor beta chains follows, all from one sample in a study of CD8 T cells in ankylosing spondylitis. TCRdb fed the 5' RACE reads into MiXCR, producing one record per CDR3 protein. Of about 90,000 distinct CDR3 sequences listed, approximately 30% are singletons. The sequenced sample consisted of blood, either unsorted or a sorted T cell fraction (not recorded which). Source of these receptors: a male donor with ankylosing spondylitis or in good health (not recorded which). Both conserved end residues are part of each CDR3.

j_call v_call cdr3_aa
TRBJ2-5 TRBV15 CATIPDREGLGSTQETQYF
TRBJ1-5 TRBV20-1 CSATRGVGGQPQHF
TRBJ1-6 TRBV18 CASSPAAGDNSPLHF
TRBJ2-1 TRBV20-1 CSAETLAGGYNEQFF
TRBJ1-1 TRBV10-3 CAISERAQATEAFF
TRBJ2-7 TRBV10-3 CAISRTSGRSYEQYF
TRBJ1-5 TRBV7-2 CASSPGQGGSNQPQHF
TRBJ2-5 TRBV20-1 CSASSGLAVETQYF
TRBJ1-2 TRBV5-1 CASSLGTVYGYTF
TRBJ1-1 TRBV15 CATSREGRHRNTEAFF
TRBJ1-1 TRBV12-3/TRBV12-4 CASSLWGHDEAFF
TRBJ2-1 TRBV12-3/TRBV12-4 CATGTNREQFF
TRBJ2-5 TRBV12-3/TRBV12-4 CASSTLRGSGGYQETQYF
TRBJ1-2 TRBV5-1 CASSLDGNYYGYTF
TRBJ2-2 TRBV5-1 CASSLGWGGRRTGELFF
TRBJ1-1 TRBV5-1 CASSLASLNTEAFF
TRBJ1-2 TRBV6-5 CASSSNTGRRDGYTF
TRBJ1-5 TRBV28 CASIGANQPQHF
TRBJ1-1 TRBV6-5 CASSSPTTEAFF
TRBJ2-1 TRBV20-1 CSASAQVAHEQFF
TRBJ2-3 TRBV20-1 CSARGGGTQYF
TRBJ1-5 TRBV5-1 CASSLDPWVSPNQPQHF
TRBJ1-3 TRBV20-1 CSAPPLTGASGNTIYF
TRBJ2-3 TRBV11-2 CASSFAFGDTQYF
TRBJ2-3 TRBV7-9 CASSSKREAWTDTQYF
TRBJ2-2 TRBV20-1 CSARIGGTNTGELFF
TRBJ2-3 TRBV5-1 CASSSGESTDTQYF
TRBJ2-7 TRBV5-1 CAASQRRDYEQYF
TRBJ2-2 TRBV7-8 CASRAGLASGELFF
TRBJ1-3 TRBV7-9 CATLPSGNTIYF
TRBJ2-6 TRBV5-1 CASSLRGPGANVLTF
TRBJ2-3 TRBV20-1 CSAPLARLGPDTQYF
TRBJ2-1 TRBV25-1 CASSIGGEQFF
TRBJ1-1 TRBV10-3 CATRWGQGNTEAFF
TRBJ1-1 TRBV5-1 CASSLGDRRNTEAFF
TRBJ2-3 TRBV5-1 CASTWSSTDTQYF
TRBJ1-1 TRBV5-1 CASRAGQMNTEAFF
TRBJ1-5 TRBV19 CASTDYSNQPQHF
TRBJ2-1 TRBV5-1 CASSFTSGSNEQFF
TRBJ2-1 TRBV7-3 CASSSLAGGSNEQFF
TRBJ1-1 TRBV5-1 CASSLWGGAEAFF
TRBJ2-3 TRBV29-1 CSVGGHPDTDTQYF
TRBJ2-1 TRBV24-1 CATSDSSYNEQFF
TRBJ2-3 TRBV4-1 CASSLLGTGAVDTQYF
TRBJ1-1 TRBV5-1 CASSLEQDSRNTEAFF